This section outlines one T cell receptor beta chain sequence together with its context. The record originates from a study of T cells in Graves' hyperthyroidism and ophthalmopathy. The CDR3 is 16 residues long. V shed 1 base and J 2 bases; nucleotides not matched to a gene: 6. Germline V gene data show CDR1 as SGHRS and CDR2 as YFSETQ. Template material for amplifying TCR beta CDR3 regions consisted of RNA transcripts. Primed by the HTBI set, a first-round RT-PCR was run on the TCR CDR3. TCRdb fed the multiplex PCR reads into MiXCR, producing one record per CDR3 protein. The sample has 500,000 to 600,000 distinct CDR3 sequences, about 45% seen once. Diagnostic assessment was based on clinical symptoms, serum thyroxine and TRAb, thyroid ultrasound and orbital computed tomography.

The TCR originated in an adult woman with Graves' disease, either hyperthyroidism or ophthalmopathy (not recorded which). Sequencing was performed on peripheral blood or thyroid tissue (not recorded which). The rearrangement links TRBV5-1 to TRBJ1-2, with TRBD1 matching over 9 bases. CDR3 in amino acids: CASSLSVGTGNYGYTF. The CDR3 DNA reads as TGCGCCAGCAGCTTGTCGGTTGGGACAGGGAACTATGGCTACACCTTC. Combining the CDR3 with reference TRBV5-1 and TRBJ1-2 gives the whole variable domain KAGVTQTPRYLIKTRGQQVTLSCSPISGHRSVSWYQQTPGQGLQFLFEYFSETQRNKGNFPGRFSGRQFSNSRSEMNVSTLELGDSALYLCASSLSVGTGNYGYTFGSGTRLTVV.